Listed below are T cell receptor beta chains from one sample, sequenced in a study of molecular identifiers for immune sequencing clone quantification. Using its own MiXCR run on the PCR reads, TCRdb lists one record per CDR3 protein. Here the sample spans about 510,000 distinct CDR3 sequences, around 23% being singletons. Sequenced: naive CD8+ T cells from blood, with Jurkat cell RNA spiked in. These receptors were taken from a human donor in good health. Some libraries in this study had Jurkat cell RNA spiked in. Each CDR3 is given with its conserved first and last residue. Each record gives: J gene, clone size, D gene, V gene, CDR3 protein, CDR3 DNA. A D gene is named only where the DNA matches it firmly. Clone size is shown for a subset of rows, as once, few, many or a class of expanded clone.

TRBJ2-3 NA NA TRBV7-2 CASSPRWADGTDTQYF TGTGCCAGCAGCCCCCGGTGGGCAGATGGCACAGATACGCAGTATTTT
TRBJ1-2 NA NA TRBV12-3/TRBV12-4 CASSFGGGYGYTF TGTGCCAGCAGTTTTGGGGGCGGCTATGGCTACACCTTC
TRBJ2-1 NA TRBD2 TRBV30 CAWTSGGSNEQFF TGTGCCTGGACTAGCGGAGGTTCCAATGAGCAGTTCTTC
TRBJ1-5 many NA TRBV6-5 CASSYSSPGWLQPQHF TGTGCCAGCAGTTACTCGTCGCCAGGGTGGTTACAGCCCCAGCATTTT
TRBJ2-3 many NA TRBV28 CASSYQDTDTQYF TGTGCCAGCAGTTACCAGGACACAGATACGCAGTATTTT
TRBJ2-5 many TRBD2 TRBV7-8 CASSHEAGEETQYF TGTGCCAGCAGTCACGAAGCGGGGGAAGAGACCCAGTACTTC
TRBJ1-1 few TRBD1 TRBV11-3 CASTMISGQSYTEAFF TGTGCCAGCACCATGATCTCGGGACAGAGTTACACTGAAGCTTTCTTT
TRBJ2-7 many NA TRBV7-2 CASSLGNRAYEQYF TGTGCCAGCAGCTTGGGGAACAGAGCCTACGAGCAGTACTTC
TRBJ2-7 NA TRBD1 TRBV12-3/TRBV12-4 CASSLVRGLLEQYF TGTGCCAGCAGTTTAGTCAGGGGGCTCCTCGAGCAGTACTTC
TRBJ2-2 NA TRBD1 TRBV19 CASRGGLTPGELFF TGTGCCAGTAGAGGGGGCCTAACACCCGGGGAGCTGTTTTTT
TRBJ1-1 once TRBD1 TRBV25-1 CASRGTGSGGDALF TGTGCGAGCAGGGGGACAGGGAGCGGCGGGGACGCTCTCTTT
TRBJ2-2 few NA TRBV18 CASSPRETGELFF TGTGCCAGCTCACCAAGGGAGACCGGGGAGCTGTTTTTT
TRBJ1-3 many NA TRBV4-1 CASSQWDISGNTIYF TGCGCCAGCAGCCAATGGGACATTTCTGGAAACACCATATATTTT
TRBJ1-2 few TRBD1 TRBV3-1 CASTRGRTDHPSNYGYTF TGTGCCAGCACGAGGGGGCGGACCGACCACCCTTCTAACTATGGCTACACCTTC
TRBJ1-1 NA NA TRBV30 CAWSVLSTREAFF TGTGCCTGGAGTGTACTAAGCACCCGGGAAGCTTTCTTT
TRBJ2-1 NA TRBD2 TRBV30 CAWGGGGSYNEQFF TGTGCCTGGGGGGGGGGGGGCTCCTACAATGAGCAGTTCTTC
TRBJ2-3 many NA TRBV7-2 CASKFTAGGLTDTQYF TGTGCCAGCAAGTTTACAGCAGGGGGACTCACAGATACGCAGTATTTT
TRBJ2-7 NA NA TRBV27 CASTLLGLSYEQYF TGTGCCAGCACACTCTTGGGCCTCTCCTACGAGCAGTACTTC
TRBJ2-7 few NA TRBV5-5 CASSSDGAYEQYF TGTGCCAGCAGCTCGGACGGAGCCTACGAGCAGTACTTC
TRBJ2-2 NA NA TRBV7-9 CASSLVDIANTGELFF TGTGCCAGCAGCTTAGTGGACATCGCGAACACCGGGGAGCTGTTTTTT
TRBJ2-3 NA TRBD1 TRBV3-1 CAGSRDRGPDTQYF TGTGCCGGCAGCCGGGACAGGGGCCCAGATACGCAGTATTTT
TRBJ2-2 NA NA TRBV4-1 CASSQGAGTGELFF TGCGCCAGCAGCCAAGGCGCAGGGACCGGGGAGCTGTTTTTT
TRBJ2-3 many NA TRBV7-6 CASSLEAVASLTDTQYF TGTGCCAGCAGCTTGGAAGCGGTAGCCTCTCTGACAGATACGCAGTATTTT
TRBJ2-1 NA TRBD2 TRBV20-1 CSASVLAGVRYNEQFF TGCAGTGCTAGTGTTCTAGCGGGAGTTAGGTACAATGAGCAGTTCTTC
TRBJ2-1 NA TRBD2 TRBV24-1 CATRDLTSGSGGEQFF TGTGCCACCCGTGATCTGACTAGCGGGAGTGGCGGTGAGCAGTTCTTC
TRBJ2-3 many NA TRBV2 CASSEEYGFGTDTQYF TGTGCCAGCAGCGAAGAATATGGGTTCGGCACAGATACGCAGTATTTT
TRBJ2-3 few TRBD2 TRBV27 CASATGTSVASDTQYF TGTGCCAGCGCCACCGGGACTAGCGTCGCCTCAGATACGCAGTATTTT
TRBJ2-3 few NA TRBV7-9 CASSRGRVDTQYF TGTGCCAGCAGCCGGGGAAGGGTTGATACGCAGTATTTT
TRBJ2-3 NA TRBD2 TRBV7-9 CASSSRLAARTDTQYF TGTGCCAGCAGCAGCCGACTAGCGGCCCGCACAGATACGCAGTATTTT
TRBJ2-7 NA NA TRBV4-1 CASSPDIITPSSYEQYF TGCGCCAGCAGTCCCGATATAATCACCCCAAGCTCCTACGAGCAGTACTTC
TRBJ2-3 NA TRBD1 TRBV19 CASSIGTGGPRTDTQYF TGTGCCAGTAGTATTGGGACAGGGGGCCCCCGCACAGATACGCAGTATTTT
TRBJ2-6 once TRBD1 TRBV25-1 CASSDGDRGPGADVLTF TGTGCCAGCAGTGACGGGGACAGGGGTCCTGGGGCCGACGTCCTGACTTTC
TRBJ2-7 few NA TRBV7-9 CASSATDYEQYF TGTGCCAGCAGCGCGACAGACTACGAGCAGTACTTC
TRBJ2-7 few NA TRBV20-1 CSARLADRYEQYF TGCAGTGCTAGATTGGCGGACCGCTACGAGCAGTACTTC
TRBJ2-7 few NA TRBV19 CASSPGHLYELYF TGTGCCAGTAGTCCGGGACACCTCTACGAGCTGTACTTC
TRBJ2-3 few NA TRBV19 CASSPGGWTDTQYF TGTGCCAGTAGTCCCGGGGGCTGGACAGATACGCAGTATTTT
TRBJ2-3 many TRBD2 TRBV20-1 CSASEIKTSRSTDTQYF TGCAGTGCTTCCGAAATAAAGACTAGCCGTAGCACAGATACGCAGTATTTT
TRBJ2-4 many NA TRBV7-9 CASTGRTKNIQYF TGTGCCAGTACGGGACGGACCAAAAACATTCAGTACTTC
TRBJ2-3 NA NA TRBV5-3 CASSLGSSGIGVNTQYF TGTGCCAGCAGCTTGGGTTCCAGTGGCATAGGGGTCAATACGCAGTATTTT
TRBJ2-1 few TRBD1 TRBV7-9 CASSNFRDSLNEQFF TGTGCCAGCAGCAATTTCCGGGACAGTTTGAATGAGCAGTTCTTC
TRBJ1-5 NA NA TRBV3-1 CASSFSTEGPNQPQHF TGTGCCAGCAGCTTTAGTACAGAAGGCCCCAATCAGCCCCAGCATTTT
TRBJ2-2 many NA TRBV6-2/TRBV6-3 CASSYSARETGELFF TGTGCCAGCAGTTACTCGGCTAGAGAGACCGGGGAGCTGTTTTTT
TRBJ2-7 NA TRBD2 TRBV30 CAWSTGLAWNYEQYF TGTGCCTGGAGTACAGGACTAGCGTGGAACTACGAGCAGTACTTC
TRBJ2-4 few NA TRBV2 CASSELRTNGDPLAKNIQYF TGTGCCAGCAGTGAACTCCGGACTAACGGGGACCCCTTAGCCAAAAACATTCAGTACTTC
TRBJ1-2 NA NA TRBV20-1 CRGGGPYGYTF TGCAGAGGAGGAGGGCCCTATGGCTACACCTTC
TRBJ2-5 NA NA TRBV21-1 CASSKARFLARGVETQYF TGTGCCAGCAGCAAAGCGCGATTCCTGGCGCGGGGAGTAGAGACCCAGTACTTC
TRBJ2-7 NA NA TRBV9 CASSVFGGSEQYF TGTGCCAGCAGCGTATTCGGGGGAAGCGAGCAGTACTTC
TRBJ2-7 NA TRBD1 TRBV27 CASSLDGQGREQYF TGTGCCAGCAGTCTGGACGGACAGGGGCGCGAGCAGTACTTC
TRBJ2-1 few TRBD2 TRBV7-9 CASSSTPGLAGGSLYNEQFF TGTGCCAGCAGCTCTACCCCCGGACTAGCGGGAGGGTCCTTATACAATGAGCAGTTCTTC
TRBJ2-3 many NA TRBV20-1 CSARDAGASGYSSTDTQYF TGCAGTGCTAGAGATGCCGGGGCCAGCGGCTATTCTAGCACAGATACGCAGTATTTT
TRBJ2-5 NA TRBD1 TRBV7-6 CASSPPGGWETQYF TGTGCCAGCAGCCCCCCAGGGGGCTGGGAGACCCAGTACTTC
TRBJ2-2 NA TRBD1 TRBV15 CATSSLTGAAGELFF TGTGCCACCAGCAGTCTGACAGGGGCGGCCGGGGAGCTGTTTTTT
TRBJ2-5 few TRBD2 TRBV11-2 CASSPTSGETQYF TGTGCCAGCAGCCCAACTAGCGGGGAGACCCAGTACTTC
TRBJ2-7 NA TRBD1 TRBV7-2 CASSPPTGFFSYELYF TGTGCCAGCAGCCCGCCGACAGGGTTCTTTTCCTACGAGCTGTACTTC
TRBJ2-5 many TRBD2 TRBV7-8 CASSLVGTSQETQYF TGTGCCAGCAGCTTAGTCGGGACTAGCCAAGAGACCCAGTACTTC
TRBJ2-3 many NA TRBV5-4 CASSLGVPDTQYF TGTGCCAGCAGCTTGGGGGTACCAGATACGCAGTATTTT
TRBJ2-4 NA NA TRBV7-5 CISVPEASDRARAKNNQYF NA